This entry lists 20 T cell receptor beta chains sequenced from one sample in a study of T-cell reconstitution after alpha-beta-depleted transplantation in children (dated by TCRdb to the mid-2010s). The library was produced with PCR. The run used an Illumina HiSeq 2500. TCR libraries were prepared with molecular barcoding, using unique molecular identifiers to normalize TCRbeta repertoire quantification. TCRdb applied fastp at Q25 and MiXCR to the public reads, then kept only in-frame beta chains. Rows matching on CDR3 protein sequence are summarized as one entry with the most common DNA and genes. Within this sample are about 610,000 distinct CDR3 sequences, with approximately 10% of them counted one time only. The top ten clonotypes cover about 4.2% of the sample. The material sequenced was PBMCs from the stem cell graft donor, taken from the stem cell graft. The receptors shown here come from a human donor who donated a stem cell graft to a child with acute myeloid leukemia.

This clonotype has just a few counts. The rearrangement links TRBV24-1 to TRBJ2-6; the match to TRBD2 covers 11 bases. The CDR3 has 19 amino acids. Germline lookup yields CDR1 KGHDR and CDR2 SFDVKD. V shed 5 bases, J shed 0 bases, and the junction held 8 bases outside the gene matches. CDR3 bases: TGTGCCACCAGTGTCCCGGAACTAGCGGGAGTCTCTGGGGCCAACGTCCTGACTTTC. It specifies CATSVPELAGVSGANVLTF.

With respect to this clonotype: Being one base from a much bigger clone, this may be a read error. The chain joins TRBV6-1 to TRBJ2-3, with D perhaps given as TRBD1 or TRBD2 (5 bases each). V was cut by 10 bases and J by 1 base, with 12 bases left in between. CDR1 is MNHNS, CDR2 SASEGT, per germline. This CDR3 comprises 13 residues. Written as DNA, the CDR3 is TGTGCCACCAATAGGGACGGCACAGATACGCAGTATTTT. Amino acids: CATNRDGTDTQYF.

V and J are TRBV11-1 and TRBJ2-7, with 13 bases lining up with TRBD2. CDR3 length: 15 amino acids. The V segment lost 5 bases and the J segment 5 bases; nucleotides outside the gene matches: 6. Germline loops: CDR1 SGHAT, CDR2 FQDESV (reference sequence). CDR3 sequence: CASSPRTSGRHEQYF. CDR3 nucleotide sequence: TGTGCCAGCAGCCCCCGGACTAGCGGGAGACACGAGCAGTACTTC.

This clonotype was counted many times. V gene TRBV6-2 or TRBV6-3 combines with J gene TRBJ2-1; TRBD2 agrees at 8 bases. With V trimmed by 5 bases and J by 2 bases, 8 bases remained unmatched. Looked up from germline, CDR1 is MNHEY and CDR2 is SVGEGT. The CDR3 is made up of 16 amino acids. CDR3 DNA sequence: TGTGCCAGCAGTCGATTCTCTAGCGGGCCCTACAATGAGCAGTTCTTC. Protein sequence: CASSRFSSGPYNEQFF.

This chain connects TRBV5-1 to TRBJ2-7, with D tentatively TRBD1 or TRBD2 (5 bases each). The CDR3 loop spans 14 amino acids. Germline CDR1 is SGHRS and CDR2 is YFSETQ. Trimming pared 4 bases from V and 1 base from J, leaving 12 bases between. The CDR3 here is CASSPGTPSYEQYF. For the CDR3, the DNA is TGCGCCAGCAGCCCCGGGACGCCGTCCTACGAGCAGTACTTC.

This chain uses TRBV30 with TRBJ2-2; unclear D gene. The CDR3 is 13 residues long. The germline V and J ends were trimmed by 0 bases and 8 bases, with 10 bases remaining between them. CDR1 is GTSNPN, CDR2 SVGIG, per germline (reference sequence). The CDR3 here is CAWSVTPAGELFF. As DNA, the CDR3 is TGTGCCTGGAGTGTAACCCCGGCGGGGGAGCTGTTTTTT.

This chain links TRBV7-6 with TRBJ2-7; D may be TRBD1 (6 bases). The CDR3 runs to 15 residues. V was trimmed by 1 base and J by 0 bases, leaving 10 bases between them. Germline CDR1 reads SGHVS; CDR2 reads FNYEAQ. The CDR3 here is CASSLDQDSSYEQYF. CDR3 bases: TGTGCCAGCAGCTTAGATCAGGACAGCTCCTACGAGCAGTACTTC.

The CDR3 loop reads CASSLGSGPGTDTQYF. As DNA, the CDR3 is TGTGCCAGCAGCCTAGGGTCGGGGCCCGGCACAGATACGCAGTATTTT. The V call is TRBV7-6, the J call TRBJ2-3, with D perhaps being TRBD1 or TRBD2 (5 bases each). Looked up from germline, CDR1 is SGHVS and CDR2 is FNYEAQ. The CDR3 contains 16 residues. V was pared by 5 bases and J by 1 base, with 16 bases between. The variable domain in full, with the rest retrieved from reference TRBV7-6 and TRBJ2-3, is GAGVSQSPRYKVTKRGQDVALRCDPISGHVSLYWYRQALGQGPEFLTYFNYEAQQDKSGLPNDRFSAERPEGSISTLTIQRTEQRDSAMYRCASSLGSGPGTDTQYFGPGTRLTVL.

This clonotype was counted at least ten times. V and J are TRBV7-9 and TRBJ2-1; possible D gene TRBD1, 6 bases. The CDR3 is made up of 17 amino acids. The V gene lost 5 bases and the J gene lost 0 bases, with 17 bases spanning the gap. Germline CDR1 SEHNR, CDR2 FQNEAQ (reference sequence). The CDR3 here is CASSTSTRGSSYNEQFF. For the CDR3, the DNA is TGTGCCAGCAGCACTTCCACTAGGGGGAGCTCCTACAATGAGCAGTTCTTC.

V is TRBV5-1 and J is TRBJ2-2; D is perhaps TRBD2 (5 bases). Germline-derived CDR1 and CDR2 are SGHRS and YFSETQ. This CDR3 comprises 15 residues. V shed 0 bases and J shed 6 bases, with 12 bases lying between them. CDR3 sequence reads: CASSLARGGAGELFF. CDR3 DNA sequence: TGCGCCAGCAGCTTGGCCCGCGGAGGAGCCGGGGAGCTGTTTTTT.

DNA of the CDR3: TGTGCCAGCAGTTACCCGCCCGGCAATGAGCAGTTCTTC. Protein sequence: CASSYPPGNEQFF. The chain has TRBV6-6 and TRBJ2-1; no definite D call. The CDR3 is 13 amino acids. V was shortened by 2 bases and J by 6 bases, with 8 bases between the two germline ends. Per germline, CDR1 MNHNY and CDR2 SVGAGI (reference sequence).

The chain is built from TRBV15 and TRBJ2-1, with 7 positions matching TRBD1. Germline lookup yields CDR1 LNHNV and CDR2 YYDKDF (reference sequence). This CDR3 is 15 amino acids long. V was pared by 8 bases and J by 5 bases, with 12 bases of the junction left unmatched. CDR3 amino acids: CATLSGTDPNNEQFF. CDR3 sequence (DNA): TGTGCCACCCTCTCTGGGACAGACCCGAACAATGAGCAGTTCTTC.

This clonotype was seen a few times. The rearrangement links TRBV6-1 to TRBJ2-5; D not certain. With 4 bases removed from V and 1 base from J, the gap between germline ends came to 7 bases. Germline V gene lookup returns CDR1 MNHNS and CDR2 SASEGT. This CDR3 comprises 13 residues. Here the CDR3 reads CASSGPLQETQYF. The CDR3 DNA reads as TGTGCCAGCAGTGGCCCGCTCCAAGAGACCCAGTACTTC.

This clonotype has more than one count but fewer than ten. The J gene is TRBJ2-1, the V gene TRBV5-4, with TRBD2 matching over 11 bases. The CDR3 has 15 residues. Trimming removed 4 bases from V and 12 bases from J; junction bases left unmatched: 12. Germline V gene data show CDR1 as SGHNT and CDR2 as YYREEE (reference sequence). DNA for the CDR3: TGTGCCAGCAGCAAACCGGGACTAGCGGTATACGGGCAGTTCTTC. This encodes CASSKPGLAVYGQFF.

The gene calls are TRBV29-1 and TRBJ2-7; TRBD1 matches 9 bases. The CDR3 has 14 amino acids. CDR1 and CDR2 (germline): SQVTM, ANQGSEA. V shed 5 bases, J shed 5 bases, and the junction held 10 bases outside the gene matches. This CDR3 reads CSVSPGQGIHEQYF. CDR3 sequence (DNA): TGCAGCGTTTCACCGGGACAGGGTATCCACGAGCAGTACTTC.

CDR3 DNA: TGTGCCAGCAGCCCAAGGGCGGGAGGAACGAACACCGGGGAGCTGTTTTTT. Translating it yields CASSPRAGGTNTGELFF. V is TRBV7-8 and J is TRBJ2-2, with 8 bases fitting TRBD2. Germline assignment: CDR1 SGHVS and CDR2 FQNEAQ. J lost 0 bases, V lost 5 bases, and 8 bases had no gene match. This CDR3 comprises 17 residues.

This clonotype was seen only a few times. The V and J genes are TRBV20-1 and TRBJ2-6; 7 nucleotides align to TRBD1. The CDR3 runs to 16 residues. The germline CDR1 and CDR2 sequences are DFQATT and SNEGSKA (reference sequence). V gave up 3 bases and J gave up 0 bases; unmatched junction bases: 5. This chain's CDR3 is CSARGRGNSGANVLTF. The CDR3 nucleotides are TGCAGTGCTAGGGGCAGGGGGAACTCTGGGGCCAACGTCCTGACTTTC.

This clonotype was recorded at least ten times. V is TRBV28 and J is TRBJ2-4; D possibly uses TRBD1 or TRBD2 (6 bases each). This CDR3 has 16 amino acids. V was trimmed by 8 bases and J by 0 bases, leaving 17 bases between them. Looked up from germline, CDR1 is MDHEN and CDR2 is SYDVKM. The CDR3 spells CASASGAILAKNIQYF. CDR3 bases: TGTGCCAGCGCCTCGGGGGCTATATTAGCCAAAAACATTCAGTACTTC.

Only a few counts were recorded for this clonotype. The chain joins TRBV19 to TRBJ2-1; TRBD1 matches 8 bases. The ends lost 9 bases at V and 9 bases at J; junction bases unmatched: 4. This CDR3 is 11 amino acids long. Germline V gene data show CDR1 as LNHDA and CDR2 as SQIVND (reference sequence). CDR3 bases: TGTGCCAGCAGGGGGCAGGGTGAGCAGTTCTTC. Amino acids: CASRGQGEQFF.

This rearrangement joins TRBV20-1 to TRBJ1-5, with TRBD1 identical over 7 bases. The CDR3 has 16 amino acids. Germline CDR1 and CDR2: DFQATT and SNEGSKA (reference sequence). J gave up 4 bases and V 0 bases, and 9 bases lay outside the gene matches. The CDR3 region is CSARDRRGLRNQPQHF. CDR3 nucleotides: TGCAGTGCTAGAGATCGGAGGGGGCTTAGAAATCAGCCCCAGCATTTT.